These T cell receptor beta chains were read from a single sample in a study of cytomegalovirus exposure and HLA in healthy donors. Some clones are missing from TCRdb's copy, which holds only in-frame ones; the method was immunoSEQ multiplex PCR. The sample yields 150,000 to 200,000 clones, around 78% seen once. Material: PBMCs. These receptors all come from a woman aged 40-49 years in good health and CMV-seronegative. CDR3s include the opening cysteine and the closing phenylalanine or tryptophan. A D gene is named only where the DNA matches it firmly.

.,TRBV27,TRBJ1-6,CASRGGGTRDTDPLHF
.,TRBV6-5,TRBJ2-5,CAKARGGPKETQYF
TRBD1,TRBV5-1,TRBJ1-3,CASSPGTAGNTIYF
TRBD1,TRBV2,TRBJ2-7,CASRDRFLTYEQYF
TRBD1,TRBV15,TRBJ1-1,CATSRGRTGEAFF
TRBD2,TRBV15,TRBJ2-1,CATSRTALSSGGYYEQFF
.,TRBV7-9,TRBJ2-2,CASSSDRPGELFF
TRBD1,TRBV27,TRBJ2-7,CASRKRLGQGTYEQYF
.,TRBV7-9,TRBJ1-2,CASSLGGGGYGYTF
.,TRBV4-1,TRBJ2-7,CASSQVVRGRSYEQYF
.,TRBV7-8,TRBJ1-3,CASSFSAGGAGNTIYF
TRBD1,TRBV5-1,TRBJ1-1,CASSRNSLTGVGTEAFF
TRBD1,TRBV13,TRBJ1-6,CASSLRGGSNSPLHF
TRBD1,TRBV2,TRBJ2-1,CASRTGWTYNEQFF
TRBD1,TRBV6-1,TRBJ1-6,CASISRDRGISPLHF
TRBD2,TRBV7-9,TRBJ2-2,CASSPGLAGESGELFF
TRBD1,TRBV5-6,TRBJ1-3,CASSGTGVGTIYF
TRBD1,TRBV27,TRBJ1-3,CASSPDRGNGNTIYF
.,TRBV6-5,TRBJ1-6,CASSYRGSPLHF
.,TRBV5-1,TRBJ2-5,CARRGGLAASIETQYF
.,TRBV18,TRBJ1-5,CASFPGARVGNQPQHF
.,TRBV19,TRBJ2-5,CASSPTGTGGRTQYF
TRBD1,TRBV11-3,TRBJ2-1,CASSLGGQGAYNEQFF
.,TRBV29-1,TRBJ1-1,CSVEYQGRLSTEAFF
.,TRBV7-2,TRBJ1-1,CASSLGSGLNTEAFF
.,TRBV4-1,TRBJ2-3,CASSQAPTGDTQYF
TRBD1,TRBV5-4,TRBJ1-2,CASSQGQGVVYGYTF
TRBD1,TRBV19,TRBJ2-7,CASSIRDRAGYEQYF
TRBD1,TRBV10-1,TRBJ2-2,CASSGTGIGTGELFF
.,TRBV4-1,TRBJ1-5,CASSRIREGQPQHF